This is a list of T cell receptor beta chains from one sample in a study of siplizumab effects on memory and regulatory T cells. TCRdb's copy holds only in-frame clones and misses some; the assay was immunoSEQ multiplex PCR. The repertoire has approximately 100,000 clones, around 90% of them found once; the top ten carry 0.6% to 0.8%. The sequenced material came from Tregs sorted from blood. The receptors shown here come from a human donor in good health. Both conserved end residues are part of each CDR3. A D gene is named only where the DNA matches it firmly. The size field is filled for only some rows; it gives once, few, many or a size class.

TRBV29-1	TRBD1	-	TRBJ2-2	CSVRTGANTGELFF	TGCAGCGTCAGGACAGGGGCGAACACCGGGGAGCTGTTTTTT
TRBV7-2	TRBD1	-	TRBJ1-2	CASSVPGTGYGYTF	TGTGCCAGCAGCGTTCCCGGGACAGGCTATGGCTACACCTTC
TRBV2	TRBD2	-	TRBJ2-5	CASTSGETQYF	TGTGCCAGCACTAGCGGCGAGACCCAGTACTTC
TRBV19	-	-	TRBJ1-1	CASSSDRRAFF	TGTGCCAGTAGCTCTGACAGGAGGGCTTTCTTT
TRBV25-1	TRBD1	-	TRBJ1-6	CASSPDRGRESPLHF	TGTGCCAGCAGTCCAGACAGGGGACGAGAATCACCCCTCCACTTT
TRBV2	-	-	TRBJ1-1	CASSDQQNTEAFF	TGTGCCAGCAGCGATCAGCAGAACACTGAAGCTTTCTTT
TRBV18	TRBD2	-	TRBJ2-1	CASSAGTSGSIINEQFF	TGTGCCAGCTCTGCCGGGACTAGCGGGAGCATCATCAATGAGCAGTTCTTC
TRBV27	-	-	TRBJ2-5	CASSREGREQETQYF	TGTGCCAGCAGTCGTGAGGGTAGGGAACAAGAGACCCAGTACTTC
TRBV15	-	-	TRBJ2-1	CATSRDGNRPEQFF	TGTGCCACCAGCAGAGATGGAAACCGCCCGGAGCAGTTCTTC
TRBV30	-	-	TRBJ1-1	CAWSVLVTEAFF	TGTGCCTGGAGTGTATTGGTCACTGAAGCTTTCTTT
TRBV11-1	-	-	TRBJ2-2	CASSLVEGGELFF	TGTGCCAGCAGCTTAGTGGAGGGCGGGGAGCTGTTTTTT
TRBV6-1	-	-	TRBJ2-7	CASSGVTTYEQYF	TGTGCCAGCAGTGGGGTCACGACCTACGAGCAGTACTTC
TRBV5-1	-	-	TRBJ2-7	CASSLAQGTYEQYF	TGCGCCAGCAGCTTGGCCCAGGGTACCTACGAGCAGTACTTC
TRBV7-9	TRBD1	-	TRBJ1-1	CASSLNRGSTLNTEAFF	TGTGCCAGCAGCCTCAACAGGGGATCAACCCTGAACACTGAAGCTTTCTTT
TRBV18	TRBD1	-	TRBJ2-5	CASSPTGEAQYF	TGTGCCAGCTCACCAACAGGGGAAGCCCAGTACTTC
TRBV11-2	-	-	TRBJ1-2	CASSTDRSYGYTF	TGTGCCAGCAGTACCGACAGGTCCTATGGCTACACCTTC
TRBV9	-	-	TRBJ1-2	CASSVDQGGYGYTF	TGTGCCAGCAGCGTAGACCAGGGAGGGTATGGCTACACCTTC
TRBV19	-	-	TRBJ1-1	CASSKGSLNTEAFF	TGTGCCAGTAGTAAGGGCAGTTTGAACACTGAAGCTTTCTTT
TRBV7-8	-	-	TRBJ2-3	CASSLLSDTQYF	TGTGCCAGCAGCTTACTTAGTGATACGCAGTATTTT
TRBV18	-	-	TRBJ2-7	CASSPTQGYSYEQYF	TGTGCCAGCTCACCCACCCAGGGTTATTCTTACGAGCAGTACTTC
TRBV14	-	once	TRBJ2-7	CASSWDVSYEQYF	TGTGCCAGCAGCTGGGACGTCTCCTACGAGCAGTACTTC
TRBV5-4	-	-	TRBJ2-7	CASSLVRGSYEQYF	TGTGCCAGCAGCTTGGTCCGCGGGTCCTACGAGCAGTACTTC
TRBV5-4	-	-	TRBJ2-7	CASSHAYEQYF	TGTGCCAGCAGCCATGCCTACGAGCAGTACTTC
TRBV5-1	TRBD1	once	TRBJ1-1	CASSPVTGAGSTEAFF	TGCGCCAGCAGCCCGGTGACAGGGGCGGGGAGCACTGAAGCTTTCTTT
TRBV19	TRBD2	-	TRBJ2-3	CASRKRETTDTQYF	TGTGCCAGTAGGAAGCGGGAGACGACAGATACGCAGTATTTT
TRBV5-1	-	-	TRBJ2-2	CASSLRDGYTGELFF	TGCGCCAGCAGTTTGAGGGATGGATACACCGGGGAGCTGTTTTTT
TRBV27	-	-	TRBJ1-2	CASKFLAAGNGYTF	TGTGCCAGCAAATTCCTAGCCGCGGGAAATGGCTACACCTTC
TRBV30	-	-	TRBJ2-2	CAWSVRGGELFF	TGTGCCTGGAGTGTTAGGGGCGGGGAGCTGTTTTTT
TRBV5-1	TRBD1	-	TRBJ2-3	CASKKGQGTDTQYF	TGCGCCAGCAAAAAAGGACAGGGGACAGATACGCAGTATTTT
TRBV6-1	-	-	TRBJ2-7	CASSEAPPYEQYF	TGTGCCAGCAGTGAAGCGCCCCCCTACGAGCAGTACTTC
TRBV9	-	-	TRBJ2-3	CASGPKGVGVYTQYF	TGTGCCAGCGGCCCTAAGGGGGTGGGCGTGTATACGCAGTATTTT
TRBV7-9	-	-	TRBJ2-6	CASSFRGPGANVLTF	TGTGCCAGCAGCTTCAGGGGTCCTGGGGCCAACGTCCTGACTTTC
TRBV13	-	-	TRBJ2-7	CASSPRTSYEQYF	TGTGCCAGCAGCCCCCGGACATCCTACGAGCAGTACTTC
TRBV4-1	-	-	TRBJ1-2	CASSQDRVSYGYTF	TGCGCCAGCAGCCAAGACAGAGTATCCTATGGCTACACCTTC
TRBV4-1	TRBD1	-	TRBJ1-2	CASSQGGGDGYTF	TGCGCCAGCAGCCAAGGAGGGGGCGATGGCTACACCTTC
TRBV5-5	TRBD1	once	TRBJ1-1	CASSLWTGANTEAFF	TGTGCCAGCAGCCTATGGACAGGGGCGAACACTGAAGCTTTCTTT
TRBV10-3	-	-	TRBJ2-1	CAISEREANEQFF	TGTGCCATCAGTGAGAGGGAAGCCAATGAGCAGTTCTTC
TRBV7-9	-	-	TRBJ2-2	CASSLISPGGTGELFF	TGTGCCAGCAGCTTAATAAGCCCTGGGGGTACCGGGGAGCTGTTTTTT
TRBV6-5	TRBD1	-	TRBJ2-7	CASSYSGQGVTEQYF	TGTGCCAGCAGTTACTCGGGTCAGGGGGTCACCGAGCAGTACTTC
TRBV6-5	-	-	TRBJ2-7	CASSFRSDVAYEQYF	TGTGCCAGCAGTTTCCGTAGCGACGTTGCCTACGAGCAGTACTTC